This TCR beta chain was documented in a study of OX40 agonist ivuxolimab in advanced cancers. The wider study: Head and neck, renal cell, melanoma or hepatocellular carcinoma were the cancers that dose-escalation patients had.

Study-level results: No determination was made of the antigen specificity of the expanded peripheral T cells.

The assay was immunoSEQ multiplex PCR, and TCRdb's table has in-frame clones only and misses some. Found here are roughly 100,000 clones, approximately 80% of them singletons; the top ten hold 4.5% to 6%. Notes on this clone: Its matching antigen is unknown.

The CDR3 covers 15 residues. The germline V gene has CDR1 LGHNT and CDR2 FRNRAP. With 6 bases clipped from V and 6 bases from J, the junction kept 9 bases outside the gene matches. V and J are TRBV12-5 and TRBJ1-5, with TRBD1 identical over 9 bases. This sequence was found in an adult with an advanced solid tumor such as melanoma, head and neck, liver or kidney cancer. The sequenced sample was CD4+ or CD8+ T cells sorted from blood, obtained in a trial of the OX40 agonist ivuxolimab. The CDR3 region has the DNA TGTGCTAGTGGCCCACCGGGACAGGGAGGTCAGCCCCAGCATTTT. The encoded protein is CASGPPGQGGQPQHF.